This T cell receptor beta chain stems from a study of blood T cell repertoires in COVID-19. Study details: Some COVID-19 samples were acute and others convalescent; all came from the United States, Italy and Spain. Sources were T cells, B-cell-depleted T cells, or PBMCs; the material itself was cDNA or gDNA.

In the source study's methods: Using reference gene primer amplification, nucleated cell counts were estimated. Assay: immunoSEQ multiplex PCR; the TCRdb copy retains only in-frame clones and omits some. V, J and clone size were drawn from that table, and D and trimming were deduced from the DNA. The sample contains hundreds of thousands of clones, around 91% of which appear only once. The germline gives CDR1 MDHEN, CDR2 SYDVKM. CDR3 length equals 14 residues. Trimming removed 4 bases from V and 6 bases from J, with 13 bases in between. The specimen sequenced was peripheral blood. This rearrangement joins TRBV28 to TRBJ1-5; D is ambiguous. The clonotype comes from a woman aged 60-75 years with acute or convalescent COVID-19. The CDR3 DNA reads TGTGCCAGCAGTTATAGGGAGATTCGTCAGCCCCAGCATTTT. This codes for CASSYREIRQPQHF.